The 9 T cell receptor beta chains given below trace back to one sample, sequenced in a study of T cells in tumors after PD-1 blockade (dated 2019 in TCRdb). The sample's time point label, in plain terms: before anti-PD-1 therapy. The library was built by means of the immunoSEQ multiplex PCR assay. TCRdb carries this immuneACCESS record with in-frame sequences only. Its versions omit some clonotypes, under half of them owing to an unresolved V gene in the studies checked, with the rest unexplained. In this sample the table shows 32,000 or so clones, roughly 78% of which occur a single time. The top ten clones comprise under 40% of the sample. The sequences come from PBMCs, collected before anti-PD-1 treatment. Source of these receptors: a human donor with basal cell carcinoma.

The gene calls are TRBV5-1 and TRBJ2-5; either TRBD1 or TRBD2 may fit D (5 bases each). Trimming shortened V by 4 bases and J by 4 bases, and 11 bases separated the two germline ends. In germline, CDR1 is SGHRS, CDR2 YFSETQ. The CDR3 is made up of 13 amino acids. CDR3 sequence: CASSPLRGETQYF. In DNA, the CDR3 is TGCGCCAGCAGCCCTCTGAGGGGAGAGACCCAGTACTTC.

The rearrangement joins TRBV2 to TRBJ2-7; TRBD2 aligns across 13 bases. CDR3 length: 16 residues. Germline CDR1 is SNHLY and CDR2 is FYNNEI. Germline trimming cut 4 bases from V and 2 bases from J; bases unmatched to any gene: 5. The CDR3 loop reads CASSGTSGSGAYEQYF. CDR3 bases: TGTGCCAGCAGTGGGACTAGCGGGAGCGGGGCCTACGAGCAGTACTTC. Full variable domain (rest looked up from reference TRBV2 and TRBJ2-7): EPEVTQTPSHQVTQMGQEVILRCVPISNHLYFYWYRQILGQKVEFLVSFYNNEISEKSEIFDDQFSVERPDGSNFTLKIRSTKLEDSAMYFCASSGTSGSGAYEQYFGPGTRLTVT.

This clone was seen once. The chain carries TRBV2 and TRBJ1-1; D uncertain. Trimming pared 2 bases from V and 2 bases from J, leaving 12 bases between. This CDR3 region has 15 residues. In germline, CDR1 is SNHLY, CDR2 FYNNEI. CDR3 loop: CASSELQQRNTEAFF. The CDR3 DNA reads as TGTGCCAGCAGTGAACTCCAGCAGAGAAACACTGAAGCTTTCTTT.

V is TRBV19 and J is TRBJ1-4, with 8 bases aligning to TRBD1. Per the germline V gene, CDR1 is LNHDA and CDR2 is SQIVND (reference sequence). J gave up 5 bases and V 6 bases, and 5 bases lay outside the gene matches. This CDR3 contains 14 residues. The CDR3 here is CASRWTGSNEKLFF. In nucleotides, the CDR3 is TGTGCCAGTAGATGGACAGGGTCCAATGAAAAACTGTTTTTT. The full variable domain, in which reference TRBV19 and TRBJ1-4 provide the parts outside the CDR3, is DGGITQSPKYLFRKEGQNVTLSCEQNLNHDAMYWYRQDPGQGLRLIYYSQIVNDFQKGDIAEGYSVSREKKESFPLTVTSAQKNPTAFYLCASRWTGSNEKLFFGSGTQLSVL.

This clone was detected ten times or more. The J gene is TRBJ1-3, the V gene TRBV11-3, with no clear D. This CDR3 comprises 16 residues. Germline V lookup: CDR1 SGHNT, CDR2 YENEEA. Trimming shortened V by 0 bases and J by 3 bases, and 12 bases separated the two germline ends. CDR3 in DNA: TGTGCCAGCAGCTTAGACCGTACACGGGGTGGAAACACCATATATTTT. Encoded protein: CASSLDRTRGGNTIYF.

The V gene is TRBV19, the J gene TRBJ1-1; weak D call: TRBD1 (6 bases). V was trimmed by 4 bases and J by 0 bases, leaving 15 bases between them. This CDR3 is built from 16 residues. Germline-derived CDR1 and CDR2 are LNHDA and SQIVND (reference sequence). CDR3 protein: CASSNGQLPMNTEAFF. CDR3 in DNA: TGTGCCAGTAGTAACGGACAGCTCCCAATGAACACTGAAGCTTTCTTT.

This clone was picked up one time. The chain joins TRBV13 to TRBJ1-4; D unresolved. The ends were cut back, 4 bases at V and 3 bases at J, with 12 bases in the middle. Per the germline V gene, CDR1 is PRHDT and CDR2 is FYEKMQ (reference sequence). This CDR3 comprises 15 residues. This CDR3 reads CASSSTGRSNEKLFF. CDR3 DNA: TGTGCCAGCAGCTCCACGGGCAGGTCTAATGAAAAACTGTTTTTT.

J is TRBJ2-1 and V is TRBV5-5; D may be TRBD1 (6 bases). The V end was cut by 5 bases, the J end by 3 bases, with 18 bases between. There are 16 residues in the CDR3. From germline, CDR1 is SGHKS and CDR2 YYEKEE (reference sequence). The CDR3 coding sequence is TGTGCCAGCAGTTCCGGGACAAACGTTTTCTACAATGAGCAGTTCTTC. Protein product: CASSSGTNVFYNEQFF.

This clone was observed a handful of times. The chain employs TRBV5-1 and TRBJ2-1, with a weak D call TRBD1 (6 bases). From germline, CDR1 is SGHRS and CDR2 YFSETQ. CDR3 length equals 15 residues. V shed 0 bases and J shed 4 bases, with 11 bases lying between them. The CDR3: CASSLGDNLYNEQFF. In DNA, the CDR3 is TGCGCCAGCAGCTTGGGGGACAACTTATACAATGAGCAGTTCTTC.